A selection of T cell receptor beta chains follows, all from one sample in a study of cytomegalovirus exposure and HLA in healthy donors. TCRdb's copy holds only in-frame clones and misses some; the assay was immunoSEQ multiplex PCR. The sample lists under 200,000 clones; over 75% were seen once. What was sequenced was PBMCs. The receptor source for this set is a man in his fifties or sixties in good health and CMV-seronegative. The CDR3 runs from the conserved cysteine through the conserved F or W. Fields, in order: D gene, J gene, clone size, V gene, CDR3 DNA, CDR3 protein. D genes are given only for firm matches. Expanded clones are given a class, and other clones once, few, many or no size at all.

>NA|TRBJ2-7|NA|TRBV11-2
TGTGCCAGCAGCTGGCGGGTGAGCGAGCAGTACTTC
CASSWRVSEQYF
>TRBD1|TRBJ2-6|NA|TRBV7-9
TGTGCCAGCAGCTTAGGACAGGGCGGGCCCCCTGGGGCCAACGTCCTGACTTTC
CASSLGQGGPPGANVLTF
>NA|TRBJ2-7|NA|TRBV5-6
TGTGCCAGCAGCTTGTTCAGGGGCACAAGGTCCTACGAGCAGTACTTC
CASSLFRGTRSYEQYF
>NA|TRBJ1-5|once|TRBV2
TGTGCCAGCAGTCGAGGGTTCAATCAGCCCCAGCATTTT
CASSRGFNQPQHF
>TRBD1|TRBJ2-7|NA|TRBV19
TGTGCCAGTAGTAGCCGGACAGGGGACTACGAGCAGTACTTC
CASSSRTGDYEQYF
>NA|TRBJ1-5|NA|TRBV28
TGTGCCAGCAGTTTAAGACAGGGCAATCAGCCCCAGCATTTT
CASSLRQGNQPQHF
>NA|TRBJ2-2|few|TRBV6-6
TGTGCCAGCAGTTTCTCAGGGGACACCGGGGAGCTGTTTTTT
CASSFSGDTGELFF
>NA|TRBJ1-1|NA|TRBV5-1
TGCGCCAGCAGCCCCGGGAAGGCGACTGAAGCTTTCTTT
CASSPGKATEAFF
>NA|TRBJ2-5|NA|TRBV5-1
TGCGCCAGCAGCTTGGGAGGGTTACCTTACCAAGAGACCCAGTACTTC
CASSLGGLPYQETQYF
>NA|TRBJ1-4|NA|TRBV19
TGTGCCAGTCACCCGGGGGATTCTAATGAAAAACTGTTTTTT
CASHPGDSNEKLFF
>NA|TRBJ2-3|NA|TRBV18
TGTGCCAGCTCACTTAGACTGGGTTATACTAGCAGCGCAAGCACAGATACGCAGTATTTT
CASSLRLGYTSSASTDTQYF
>NA|TRBJ1-2|few|TRBV5-1
TGCGCCAGCACCAGGTCCGGTAACTATGGCTACACCTTC
CASTRSGNYGYTF
>NA|TRBJ1-2|NA|TRBV5-4
TGTGCCAGCACTTCCACGCTCGGGGGTGGCTACACCTTC
CASTSTLGGGYTF